The clone carrying this T cell receptor beta chain was observed a few times. What it recognizes is unknown. The authors ran the immunoSEQ assay, v3.0, at survey level. Sequencing was designed to cover roughly 35,000-55,000 T-cell genomes in each sample. TCRdb's copy holds only in-frame clones and misses some; the assay was immunoSEQ multiplex PCR. This table holds about 26,000 clones, roughly 82% found once. The data stem from a study of long-term antiretroviral therapy in people with HIV. Whole-study findings and limits: Versus controls, repertoires in people with HIV had narrower CDR3 length ranges.

This CDR3 region has 17 residues. V gave up 1 base and J gave up 4 bases, with 19 bases separating them. Germline V CDR1 and CDR2: SGHRS, YFSETQ. Material: unsorted PBMCs, obtained 1.1 years before starting antiretroviral therapy. The chain combines TRBV5-1 with TRBJ2-3; D is possibly TRBD1 (7 bases). The TCR sequence derives from a woman between 25 and 40 years old with HIV. The CDR3 region is CASSLPPTTGRSDTQYF. CDR3 coding DNA: TGCGCCAGCAGCTTGCCTCCCACGACAGGGAGGTCAGATACGCAGTATTTT.